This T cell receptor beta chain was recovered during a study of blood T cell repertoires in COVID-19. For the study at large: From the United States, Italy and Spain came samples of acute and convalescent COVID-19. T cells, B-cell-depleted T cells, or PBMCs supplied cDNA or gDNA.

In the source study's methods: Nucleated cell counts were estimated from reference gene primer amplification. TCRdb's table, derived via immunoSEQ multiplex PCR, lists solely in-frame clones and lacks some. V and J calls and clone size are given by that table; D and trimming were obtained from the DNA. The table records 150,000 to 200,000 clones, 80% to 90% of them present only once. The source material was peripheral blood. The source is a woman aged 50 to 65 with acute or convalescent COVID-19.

The CDR3 region is CASSYTGGFYEQYF. Written as DNA, the CDR3 is TGTGCCAGCAGTTATACAGGGGGATTTTACGAGCAGTACTTC. The chain joins TRBV6-5 to TRBJ2-7; 8 bases align to TRBD1. This CDR3 region has 14 residues. V lost 3 bases and J lost 4; bases outside the gene matches: 5. Germline V gives CDR1 MNHEY, CDR2 SVGAGI.